This T cell receptor (beta chain) came from a study of blood T cell repertoires in COVID-19. About the study: Sample material is recorded as cDNA or gDNA derived from T cells, B-cell-depleted T cells, or PBMCs.

Assay used: immunoSEQ multiplex PCR; TCRdb lists only in-frame clones, some missing. This table holds more than 450,000 clones, roughly 87% found once. Trimming took off 6 bases at V and 1 base at J, with 14 bases between the two ends. The CDR3 has 15 amino acids. The germline gives CDR1 MNHEY, CDR2 SVGAGI. Participants spanned ages about 18 to 90 years and resided in around 25 US areas. Participants had their cohort set by participant-reported clinical history. The recovered donors of Cohort 3 showed two negative PCRs, clearance, or symptom resolution. This chain links TRBV6-5 with TRBJ2-3, with a weak D call TRBD1 (6 bases). Sequenced material: PBMCs or T cells enriched from blood (not recorded which). The source is a woman aged 18-30 years who had recovered from COVID-19. CDR3 sequence (DNA): TGTGCCAGCAGCGAGGGGGATGTCGGCACAGATACGCAGTATTTT. Protein sequence: CASSEGDVGTDTQYF.